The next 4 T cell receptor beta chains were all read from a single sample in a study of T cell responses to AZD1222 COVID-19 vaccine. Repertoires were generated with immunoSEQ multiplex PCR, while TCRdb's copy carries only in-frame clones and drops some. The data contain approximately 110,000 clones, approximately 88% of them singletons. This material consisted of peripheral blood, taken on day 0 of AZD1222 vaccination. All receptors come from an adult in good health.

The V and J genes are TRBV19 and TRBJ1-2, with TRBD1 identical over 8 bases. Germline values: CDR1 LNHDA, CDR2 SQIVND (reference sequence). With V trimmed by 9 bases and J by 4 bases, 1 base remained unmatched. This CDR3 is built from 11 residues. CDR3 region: CASDRGYGYTF. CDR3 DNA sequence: TGTGCCAGCGACAGGGGCTATGGCTACACCTTC. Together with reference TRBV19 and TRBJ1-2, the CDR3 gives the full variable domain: DGGITQSPKYLFRKEGQNVTLSCEQNLNHDAMYWYRQDPGQGLRLIYYSQIVNDFQKGDIAEGYSVSREKKESFPLTVTSAQKNPTAFYLCASDRGYGYTFGSGTRLTVV.

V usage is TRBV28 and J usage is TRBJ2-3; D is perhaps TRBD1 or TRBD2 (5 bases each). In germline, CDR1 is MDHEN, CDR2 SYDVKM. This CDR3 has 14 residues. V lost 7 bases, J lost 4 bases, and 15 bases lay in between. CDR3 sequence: CASIRRQGADTQYF. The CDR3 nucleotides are TGTGCCAGCATAAGGAGGCAGGGCGCAGATACGCAGTATTTT.

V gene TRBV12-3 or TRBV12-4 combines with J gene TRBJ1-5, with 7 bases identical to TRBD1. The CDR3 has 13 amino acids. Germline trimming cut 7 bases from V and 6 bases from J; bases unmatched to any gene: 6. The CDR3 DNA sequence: TGTGCCAGCAAGAAAGGGGGCTTTCAGCCCCAGCATTTT. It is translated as CASKKGGFQPQHF.

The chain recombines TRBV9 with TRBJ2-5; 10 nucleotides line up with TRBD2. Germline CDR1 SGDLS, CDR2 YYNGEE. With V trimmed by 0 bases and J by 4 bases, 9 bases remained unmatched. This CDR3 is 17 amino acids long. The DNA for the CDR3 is TGTGCCAGCAGCGTAGGGGCTAGCGGGGGCGGGGCAGAGACCCAGTACTTC. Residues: CASSVGASGGGAETQYF.